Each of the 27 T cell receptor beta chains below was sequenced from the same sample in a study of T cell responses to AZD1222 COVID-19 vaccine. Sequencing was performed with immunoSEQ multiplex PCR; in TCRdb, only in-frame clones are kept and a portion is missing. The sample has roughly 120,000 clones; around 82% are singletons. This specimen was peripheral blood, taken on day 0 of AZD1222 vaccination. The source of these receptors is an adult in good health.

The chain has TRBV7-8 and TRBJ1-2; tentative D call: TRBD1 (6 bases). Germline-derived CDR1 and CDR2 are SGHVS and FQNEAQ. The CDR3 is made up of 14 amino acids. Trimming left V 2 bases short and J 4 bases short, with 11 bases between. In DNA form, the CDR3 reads TGTGCCAGCAGCTTAAACAGGGACCCCTATGGCTACACCTTC. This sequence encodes CASSLNRDPYGYTF.

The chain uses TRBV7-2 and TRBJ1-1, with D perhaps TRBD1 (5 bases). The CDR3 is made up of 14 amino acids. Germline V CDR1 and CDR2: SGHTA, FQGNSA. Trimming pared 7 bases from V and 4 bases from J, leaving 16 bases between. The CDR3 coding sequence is TGTGCCAGCATCCAGAGACAGAGGGGCACTGAAGCTTTCTTT. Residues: CASIQRQRGTEAFF.

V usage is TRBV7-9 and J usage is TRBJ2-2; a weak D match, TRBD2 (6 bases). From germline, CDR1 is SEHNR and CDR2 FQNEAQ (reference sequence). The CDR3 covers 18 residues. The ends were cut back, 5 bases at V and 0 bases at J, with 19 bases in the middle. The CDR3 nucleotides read TGTGCCAGCAGCCCAGGGACTCCGGGGATCGCGAACACCGGGGAGCTGTTTTTT. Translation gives CASSPGTPGIANTGELFF.

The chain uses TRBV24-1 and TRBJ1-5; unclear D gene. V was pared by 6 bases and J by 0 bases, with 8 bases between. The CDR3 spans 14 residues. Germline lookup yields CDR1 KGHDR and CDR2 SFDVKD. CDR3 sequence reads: CATSKGYSNQPQHF. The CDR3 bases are TGTGCCACCAGTAAAGGGTATAGCAATCAGCCCCAGCATTTT.

CDR3 sequence (DNA): TGTGCCAGCAGCTTACTTTCTGGAACAGGGACCACAGATACGCAGTATTTT. As protein: CASSLLSGTGTTDTQYF. This chain connects TRBV7-6 to TRBJ2-3, with D perhaps matching TRBD1 (6 bases). Trimming took 2 bases from V and 2 from J, leaving 17 bases between them. Germline V gives CDR1 SGHVS, CDR2 FNYEAQ. The CDR3 extends over 17 amino acids.

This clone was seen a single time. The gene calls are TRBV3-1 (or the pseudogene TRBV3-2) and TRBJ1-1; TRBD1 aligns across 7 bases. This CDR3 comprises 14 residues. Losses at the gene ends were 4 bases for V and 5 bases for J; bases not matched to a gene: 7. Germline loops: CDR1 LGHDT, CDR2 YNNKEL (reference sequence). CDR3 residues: CASSRGGARTEAFF. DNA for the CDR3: TGTGCCAGCAGCCGAGGGGGCGCGAGGACTGAAGCTTTCTTT.

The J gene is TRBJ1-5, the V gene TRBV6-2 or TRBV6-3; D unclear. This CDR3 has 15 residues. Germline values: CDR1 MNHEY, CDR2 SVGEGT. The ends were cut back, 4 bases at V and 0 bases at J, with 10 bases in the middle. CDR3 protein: CASSSQHFSNQPQHF. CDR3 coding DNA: TGTGCCAGCAGTTCACAACATTTTAGCAATCAGCCCCAGCATTTT.

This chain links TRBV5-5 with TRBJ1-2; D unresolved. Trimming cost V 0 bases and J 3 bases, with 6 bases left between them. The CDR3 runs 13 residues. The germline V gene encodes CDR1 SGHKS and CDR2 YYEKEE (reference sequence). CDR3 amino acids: CASSLDTDYGYTF. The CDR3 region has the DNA TGTGCCAGCAGCTTGGACACGGACTATGGCTACACCTTC.

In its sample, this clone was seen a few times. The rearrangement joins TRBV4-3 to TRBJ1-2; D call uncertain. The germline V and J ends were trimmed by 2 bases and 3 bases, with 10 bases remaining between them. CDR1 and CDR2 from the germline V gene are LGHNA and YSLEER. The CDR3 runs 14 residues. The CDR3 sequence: CASSQTLIDYGYTF. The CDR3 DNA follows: TGCGCCAGCAGCCAAACACTAATTGACTATGGCTACACCTTC.

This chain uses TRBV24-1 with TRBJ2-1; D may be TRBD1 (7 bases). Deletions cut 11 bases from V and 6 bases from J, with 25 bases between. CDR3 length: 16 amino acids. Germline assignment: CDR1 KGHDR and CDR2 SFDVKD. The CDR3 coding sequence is TGTGCCATAGCGCCCAGGGGGGCAGGAGGGAGCAATGAGCAGTTCTTC. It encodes CAIAPRGAGGSNEQFF.

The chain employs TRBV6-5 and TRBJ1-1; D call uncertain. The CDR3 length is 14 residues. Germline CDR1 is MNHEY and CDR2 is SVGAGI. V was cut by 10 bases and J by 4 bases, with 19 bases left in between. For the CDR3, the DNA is TGTGCCACTCGCAAGGGCGGGGAACCCACTGAAGCTTTCTTT. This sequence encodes CATRKGGEPTEAFF.

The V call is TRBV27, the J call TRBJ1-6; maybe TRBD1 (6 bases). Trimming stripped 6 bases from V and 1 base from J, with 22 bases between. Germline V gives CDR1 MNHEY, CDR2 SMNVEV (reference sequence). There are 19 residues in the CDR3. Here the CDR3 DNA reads TGTGCCAGCAGCTCGATGTGGCGACAGGTCAAGTCCTATAATTCACCCCTCCACTTT. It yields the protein CASSSMWRQVKSYNSPLHF.

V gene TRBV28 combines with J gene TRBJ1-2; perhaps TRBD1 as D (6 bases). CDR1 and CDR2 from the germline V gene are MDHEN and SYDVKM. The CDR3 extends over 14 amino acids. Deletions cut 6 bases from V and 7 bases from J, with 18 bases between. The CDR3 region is CASSLPRGKTGYTF. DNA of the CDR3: TGTGCCAGCAGCCTCCCCAGGGGTAAAACTGGCTACACCTTC.

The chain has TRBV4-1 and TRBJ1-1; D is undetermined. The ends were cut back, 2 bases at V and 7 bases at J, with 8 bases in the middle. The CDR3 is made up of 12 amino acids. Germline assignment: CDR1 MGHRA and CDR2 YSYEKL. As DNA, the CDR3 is TGCGCCAGCAGCCAAAGGCTGGGTGAAGCTTTCTTT. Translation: CASSQRLGEAFF.

In DNA form, the CDR3 reads TGTGCCAGCAGTTTAAAAGGAGCAGGGTCGGGCATTCAGTACTTC. Its protein product is CASSLKGAGSGIQYF. The genes are TRBV28 and TRBJ2-4; D possibly corresponds to TRBD1 (5 bases). V shed 2 bases and J shed 9 bases, with 17 bases lying between them. CDR1 and CDR2 from the germline V gene are MDHEN and SYDVKM. CDR3 length equals 15 residues.

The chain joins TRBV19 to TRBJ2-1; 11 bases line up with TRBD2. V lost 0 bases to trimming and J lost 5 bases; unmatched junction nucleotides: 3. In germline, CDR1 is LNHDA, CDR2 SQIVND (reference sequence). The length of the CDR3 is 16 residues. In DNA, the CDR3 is TGTGCCAGTAGTATAGATAGGGGACTAGCGGACAATGAGCAGTTCTTC. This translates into CASSIDRGLADNEQFF.

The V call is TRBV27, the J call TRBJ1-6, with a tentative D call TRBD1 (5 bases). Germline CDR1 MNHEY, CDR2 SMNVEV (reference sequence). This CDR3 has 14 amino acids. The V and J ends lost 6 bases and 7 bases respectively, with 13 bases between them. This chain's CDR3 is CASRREGWNSPLHF. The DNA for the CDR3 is TGTGCCAGCAGGAGGGAGGGGTGGAATTCACCCCTCCACTTT.

As DNA, the CDR3 is TGTGCCAGCAGCCCAAGACCCAACGGGGAGACCCAGTACTTC. Its translation is CASSPRPNGETQYF. This chain links TRBV7-9 with TRBJ2-5; D remains unclear. V dropped 5 bases and J dropped 5 bases, with 15 bases sitting between them. Germline CDR1 reads SEHNR; CDR2 reads FQNEAQ (reference sequence). The CDR3 is 14 residues long.

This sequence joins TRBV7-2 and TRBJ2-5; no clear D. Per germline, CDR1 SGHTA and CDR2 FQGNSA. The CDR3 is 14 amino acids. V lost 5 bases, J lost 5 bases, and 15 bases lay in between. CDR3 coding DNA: TGTGCCAGCAGCAAGGGCTACGGTATGGAGACCCAGTACTTC. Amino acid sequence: CASSKGYGMETQYF.

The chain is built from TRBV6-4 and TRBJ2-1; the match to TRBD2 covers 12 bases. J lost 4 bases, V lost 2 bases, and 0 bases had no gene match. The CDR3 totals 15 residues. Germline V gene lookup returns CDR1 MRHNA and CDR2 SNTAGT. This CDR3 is CASSDGTSGYNEQFF. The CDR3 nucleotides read TGTGCCAGCAGTGACGGGACTAGCGGGTACAATGAGCAGTTCTTC.

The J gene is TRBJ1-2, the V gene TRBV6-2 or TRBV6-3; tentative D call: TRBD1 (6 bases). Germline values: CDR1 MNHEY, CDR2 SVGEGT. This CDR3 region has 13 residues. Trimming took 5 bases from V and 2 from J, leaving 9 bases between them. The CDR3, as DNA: TGTGCCAGCAGTCCGGACAGAAACTATGGCTACACCTTC. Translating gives CASSPDRNYGYTF.

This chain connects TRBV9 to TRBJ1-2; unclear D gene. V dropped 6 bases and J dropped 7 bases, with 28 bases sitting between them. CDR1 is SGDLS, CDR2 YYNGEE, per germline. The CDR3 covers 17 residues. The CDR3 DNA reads TGTGCCAGCACCCGAAACCAGGACGGACCCTCCCAGAGTGGCTACACCTTC. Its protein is CASTRNQDGPSQSGYTF.

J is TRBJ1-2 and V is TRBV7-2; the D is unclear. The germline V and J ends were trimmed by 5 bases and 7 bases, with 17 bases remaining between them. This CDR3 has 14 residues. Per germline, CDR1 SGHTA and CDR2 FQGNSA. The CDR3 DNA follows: TGTGCCAGCAGCCCGCGAGCGGTGTTAAGTGGCTACACCTTC. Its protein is CASSPRAVLSGYTF.

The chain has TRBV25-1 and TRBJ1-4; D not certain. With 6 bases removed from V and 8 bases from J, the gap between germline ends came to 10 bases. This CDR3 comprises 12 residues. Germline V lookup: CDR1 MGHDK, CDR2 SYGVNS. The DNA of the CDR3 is TGTGCCAGCAGCAAGACGGCCGAAAAACTGTTTTTT. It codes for CASSKTAEKLFF.

For the CDR3, the DNA is TGTGCCAGCAGCCGACGGGGGGCTCTGGCCCGGACGAACACTGAAGCTTTCTTT. Protein sequence: CASSRRGALARTNTEAFF. V and J are TRBV28 and TRBJ1-1, with a weak D call TRBD1 (6 bases). Germline values: CDR1 MDHEN, CDR2 SYDVKM. With 6 bases removed from V and 1 base from J, the gap between germline ends came to 24 bases. The CDR3 length is 18 residues. Complete variable domain (other parts from reference TRBV28 and TRBJ1-1): DVKVTQSSRYLVKRTGEKVFLECVQDMDHENMFWYRQDPGLGLRLIYFSYDVKMKEKGDIPEGYSVSREKKERFSLILESASTNQTSMYLCASSRRGALARTNTEAFFGQGTRLTVV.

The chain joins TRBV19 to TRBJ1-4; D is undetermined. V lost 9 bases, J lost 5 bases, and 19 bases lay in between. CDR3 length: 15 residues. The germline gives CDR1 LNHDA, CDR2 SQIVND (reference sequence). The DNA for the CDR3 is TGTGCCAGCCTCAATCTCTTTAACAAGAATGAAAAACTGTTTTTT. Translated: CASLNLFNKNEKLFF.

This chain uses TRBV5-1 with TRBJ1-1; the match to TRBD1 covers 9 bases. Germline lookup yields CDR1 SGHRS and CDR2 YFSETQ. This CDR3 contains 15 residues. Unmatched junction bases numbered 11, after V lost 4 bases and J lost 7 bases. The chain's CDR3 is CASSGTTGTGSEAFF. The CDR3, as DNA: TGCGCCAGCAGCGGAACTACCGGGACAGGGAGTGAAGCTTTCTTT.